These 29 T cell receptor beta chains originate from one sample sequenced in a study of blood T cell repertoires in COVID-19. Assay used: immunoSEQ multiplex PCR; TCRdb lists only in-frame clones, some missing. The sample comprises roughly 340,000 clones, around 91% of which are singletons, and roughly 1% rests with the top ten. Source material: PBMCs or T cells enriched from blood (not recorded which). These receptors were taken from a man aged 18 to 29 who had recovered from COVID-19.

The chain couples TRBV19 to TRBJ2-2, with 7 bases lining up with TRBD1. Per the germline V gene, CDR1 is LNHDA and CDR2 is SQIVND (reference sequence). V trimming: 2 bases; J trimming: 3 bases; junction bases outside the gene matches: 6. The CDR3 has 16 residues. In DNA form, the CDR3 reads TGTGCCAGTAGTATAAGCAGGGGGACGGACACCGGGGAGCTGTTTTTT. It codes for CASSISRGTDTGELFF.

About this clone: Distinct nucleotide sequences in the sample also encode this CDR3. The V and J genes are TRBV9 and TRBJ1-1; possibly TRBD1 for D (5 bases). V lost 2 bases and J lost 5, with 7 bases in between. The CDR3 sequence is 12 residues long. Per the germline V gene, CDR1 is SGDLS and CDR2 is YYNGEE. CDR3 protein: CASSVGGTEAFF. CDR3 nucleotides: TGTGCCAGCAGCGTCGGGGGGACTGAAGCTTTCTTT.

The gene calls are TRBV19 and TRBJ2-7; D unresolved. Germline V CDR1 and CDR2: LNHDA, SQIVND (reference sequence). The V end lost 5 bases, the J end lost 3 bases, and 11 bases lay between the germline ends. The CDR3 is 13 amino acids. For the CDR3, the DNA is TGTGCCAGTAGTCAACAACACTACTACGAGCAGTACTTC. This sequence encodes CASSQQHYYEQYF.

J is TRBJ1-5 and V is TRBV5-1; TRBD1 matches at 10 bases. Germline CDR1 SGHRS, CDR2 YFSETQ. V lost 4 bases and J lost 8; bases outside the gene matches: 6. CDR3 size: 14 residues. CDR3 in amino acids: CASSRGQGEEPQHF. In nucleotides, the CDR3 is TGCGCCAGCAGCCGCGGACAGGGGGAAGAGCCCCAGCATTTT.

This clone was seen only a few times. The chain is built from TRBV3-1 (or the pseudogene TRBV3-2) and TRBJ1-4; 7 nucleotides line up with TRBD1. This CDR3 has 13 residues. The germline V gene has CDR1 LGHDT and CDR2 YNNKEL (reference sequence). The J segment lost 16 bases and the V segment lost 0 bases, leaving 8 bases of the junction unmatched. CDR3 in amino acids: CASSQDRSTGPFF. The CDR3 nucleotides read TGTGCCAGCAGCCAAGACCGGTCGACAGGGCCGTTTTTT.

This chain joins TRBV29-1 and TRBJ1-1; 10 nucleotides align to TRBD1. There are 15 residues in the CDR3. Germline V gives CDR1 SQVTM, CDR2 ANQGSEA. J gave up 4 bases and V 7 bases, and 12 bases lay outside the gene matches. CDR3: CSAGGTGETGTEAFF. In DNA, the CDR3 is TGCAGCGCCGGCGGGACAGGGGAAACGGGCACTGAAGCTTTCTTT.

The chain uses TRBV9 and TRBJ2-1; TRBD2 matches at 14 bases. The germline gives CDR1 SGDLS, CDR2 YYNGEE. V trimming: 3 bases; J trimming: 8 bases; junction bases outside the gene matches: 1. The CDR3 sequence is 14 residues long. CDR3 DNA sequence: TGTGCCAGCAGCGCGGGACTAGCGGGAGATGAGCAGTTCTTC. It specifies CASSAGLAGDEQFF.

The chain has TRBV28 and TRBJ1-5; the D is unclear. The CDR3 totals 12 residues. V lost 5 bases, J lost 4 bases, and 6 bases lay in between. Germline V gene data show CDR1 as MDHEN and CDR2 as SYDVKM. CDR3 sequence (DNA): TGTGCCAGCAGTCAAGAGAATCAGCCCCAGCATTTT. This encodes CASSQENQPQHF.

A single count supports this clone. The V gene is TRBV5-6, the J gene TRBJ2-5; 12 positions agree with TRBD2. This CDR3 spans 16 amino acids. Per the germline V gene, CDR1 is SGHDT and CDR2 is YYEEEE. The trim removed 5 bases at V and 5 bases at J, leaving 10 bases unmatched. This chain's CDR3 is CASSKTSGRGGETQYF. In DNA, the CDR3 is TGTGCCAGCAGTAAGACTAGCGGGAGAGGAGGTGAGACCCAGTACTTC.

This clone was seen only once. The chain employs TRBV4-2 and TRBJ1-5, with D perhaps TRBD1 (5 bases). The CDR3 contains 15 residues. CDR1 and CDR2 (germline): LGHNA, YNFKEQ. V was shortened by 2 bases and J by 2 bases, with 10 bases between the two germline ends. Written as DNA, the CDR3 is TGTGCCAGCAGCCAAATCCAAGGGGGCAATCAGCCCCAGCATTTT. Protein product: CASSQIQGGNQPQHF.

This rearrangement joins TRBV2 to TRBJ1-5, with D unresolved. Trimming took off 4 bases at V and 5 bases at J, with 9 bases between the two ends. The germline V gene encodes CDR1 SNHLY and CDR2 FYNNEI. There are 13 residues in the CDR3. The CDR3 DNA reads TGTGCCAGCAGTGTTGGGAGTTATCAGCCCCAGCATTTT. Encoded protein: CASSVGSYQPQHF. The variable domain in full, with the rest retrieved from reference TRBV2 and TRBJ1-5, is EPEVTQTPSHQVTQMGQEVILRCVPISNHLYFYWYRQILGQKVEFLVSFYNNEISEKSEIFDDQFSVERPDGSNFTLKIRSTKLEDSAMYFCASSVGSYQPQHFGDGTRLSIL.

The rearrangement joins TRBV7-2 to TRBJ1-1, with unresolved D. CDR3 length: 12 amino acids. Germline V gene sequence: CDR1 SGHTA, CDR2 FQGNSA. Trimming left V 1 base short and J 8 bases short, with 8 bases between. CDR3 coding DNA: TGTGCCAGCAGCTTAGATATCAGGGAAGCTTTCTTT. Translating it yields CASSLDIREAFF.

The chain employs TRBV4-1 and TRBJ1-1; the match to TRBD1 covers 8 bases. CDR3 length equals 15 residues. The V and J ends lost 1 base and 1 base, in that order; junction bases with no gene match: 2. Per the germline V gene, CDR1 is MGHRA and CDR2 is YSYEKL. CDR3 region: CASSQGQGWNTEAFF. The CDR3 DNA reads TGCGCCAGCAGCCAAGGACAGGGGTGGAACACTGAAGCTTTCTTT.

This clone was seen once. The CDR3 loop is CAISGDNQNYGYTF. The CDR3 region has the DNA TGTGCCATCAGCGGGGACAACCAGAACTATGGCTACACCTTC. The chain employs TRBV10-3 and TRBJ1-2, with D possibly being TRBD1 (6 bases). CDR1 is ENHRY, CDR2 SYGVKD, per germline. V gave up 6 bases and J gave up 2 bases, with 13 bases separating them. This CDR3 is 14 amino acids long.

With respect to this clone: In the same sample, other DNA sequences code for this CDR3. The chain is built from TRBV12-5 and TRBJ2-3, with D maybe TRBD2 (6 bases). V lost 6 bases and J lost 3, with 13 bases in between. CDR1 is LGHNT and CDR2 is FRNRAP in the germline V gene. The CDR3 length is 14 residues. CDR3 protein: CASGRAGGTDTQYF. The CDR3 DNA is TGTGCTAGTGGACGCGCTGGGGGGACAGATACGCAGTATTTT.

The chain carries TRBV7-9 and TRBJ2-1, with TRBD2 matching 7 bases. Germline CDR1 SEHNR, CDR2 FQNEAQ (reference sequence). The J segment lost 0 bases and the V segment lost 4 bases, leaving 9 bases of the junction unmatched. This CDR3 contains 17 residues. CDR3 sequence (DNA): TGTGCCAGCAGCTCGTTAGCGGGTATGAGCTCCTACAATGAGCAGTTCTTC. It translates to CASSSLAGMSSYNEQFF.

The rearrangement links TRBV27 to TRBJ1-6, with 7 positions matching TRBD1. This CDR3 spans 19 amino acids. Trimming removed 3 bases from V and 0 bases from J; junction bases left unmatched: 11. Germline values: CDR1 MNHEY, CDR2 SMNVEV (reference sequence). The CDR3: CASSFHRGARGSYNSPLHF. CDR3 in DNA: TGTGCCAGCAGTTTCCACAGGGGAGCAAGGGGCTCCTATAATTCACCCCTCCACTTT.

The CDR3 reads CASSSGTSGRAKDTQYF. The CDR3 bases are TGTGCCAGCAGCTCCGGGACTAGCGGGAGGGCCAAAGATACGCAGTATTTT. V is TRBV5-4 and J is TRBJ2-3; 16 bases line up with TRBD2. Trimming removed 3 bases from V and 5 bases from J; junction bases left unmatched: 6. This CDR3 region has 17 residues. CDR1 is SGHNT, CDR2 YYREEE, per germline (reference sequence).

The chain joins TRBV2 to TRBJ2-5; tentative D call: TRBD1 (6 bases). CDR1 is SNHLY and CDR2 is FYNNEI in the germline V gene. Trimming removed 10 bases at V and 5 bases at J, with 17 bases between. CDR3 length equals 13 residues. The CDR3 region has the DNA TGTGCCACCGCAGGGGCGCCCAGGGAGACCCAGTACTTC. Its protein is CATAGAPRETQYF.

V usage is TRBV10-3 and J usage is TRBJ1-5; no clear D. CDR3 length: 17 residues. The germline CDR1 and CDR2 sequences are ENHRY and SYGVKD. Between the trimmed V and J ends, which lost 5 bases and 0 bases, there was a span of 17 bases. The CDR3 here is CAISIDPAGISNQPQHF. As DNA, the CDR3 is TGTGCCATCAGTATCGACCCGGCGGGGATTAGCAATCAGCCCCAGCATTTT.

Written as DNA, the CDR3 is TGTGCCAGCAGTTTAGCCGGGCCCTTCAATCAGGGTAGCACCGGGGAGCTGTTTTTT. Its protein is CASSLAGPFNQGSTGELFF. This rearrangement joins TRBV28 to TRBJ2-2, with D tentatively TRBD1 (5 bases). V was pared by 2 bases and J by 4 bases, with 23 bases between. From germline, CDR1 is MDHEN and CDR2 SYDVKM. The length of the CDR3 is 19 residues.

Details on this clone: Different DNA sequences within this sample yield the same CDR3. The chain carries TRBV20-1 and TRBJ1-2; D call uncertain. The CDR3 spans 11 residues. Germline V gene sequence: CDR1 DFQATT, CDR2 SNEGSKA (reference sequence). Trimming pared 6 bases from V and 5 bases from J, leaving 10 bases between. The CDR3 is CSATGFYGYTF. The CDR3 DNA is TGCAGTGCCACGGGATTTTATGGCTACACCTTC.

The V call is TRBV18, the J call TRBJ2-3, with a weak D call TRBD2 (5 bases). Trimming pared 2 bases from V and 2 bases from J, leaving 14 bases between. The CDR3 consists of 16 residues. Per germline, CDR1 KGHSH and CDR2 LQKENI. The DNA of the CDR3 is TGTGCCAGCTCACCATCCCAGACTAAGACCACAGATACGCAGTATTTT. Its protein is CASSPSQTKTTDTQYF.

CDR3 bases: TGTGCCAGTAGTATTCGGACAGGGGGCTTGTCCAAAAACATTCAGTACTTC. Its protein is CASSIRTGGLSKNIQYF. The chain uses TRBV19 and TRBJ2-4; 11 bases fit TRBD1. Germline V gives CDR1 LNHDA, CDR2 SQIVND (reference sequence). Trimming took 3 bases from V and 2 from J; bases not matched to a gene: 6. The CDR3 spans 17 residues.

This clone was seen a few times. V usage is TRBV10-1 and J usage is TRBJ2-2; 12 bases match TRBD2. Germline assignment: CDR1 WNHNN and CDR2 SYGVQD (reference sequence). With 0 bases clipped from V and 5 bases from J, the junction kept 7 bases outside the gene matches. This CDR3 is built from 18 residues. CDR3 residues: CASSESGLAGDETGELFF. The CDR3 nucleotides read TGCGCCAGCAGTGAGTCGGGACTAGCGGGCGATGAGACCGGGGAGCTGTTTTTT.

The rearrangement joins TRBV24-1 to TRBJ2-1; TRBD2 matches at 11 bases. With V trimmed by 3 bases and J by 6 bases, 6 bases remained unmatched. Germline V gene sequence: CDR1 KGHDR, CDR2 SFDVKD. The CDR3 is 16 residues long. CDR3 sequence reads: CATSDQTSGALNEQFF. The CDR3 DNA follows: TGTGCCACCAGTGATCAGACTAGCGGGGCCCTCAATGAGCAGTTCTTC.

The genes are TRBV6-5 and TRBJ1-2; 10 nucleotides agree with TRBD1. Germline trimming cut 8 bases from V and 6 bases from J; bases unmatched to any gene: 12. CDR3 length equals 15 residues. Germline CDR1 is MNHEY and CDR2 is SVGAGI. The CDR3 here is CASSSRGQGTHGYTF. DNA for the CDR3: TGTGCCAGCTCCTCCCGGGGACAGGGGACTCATGGCTACACCTTC.

V gene TRBV7-6 combines with J gene TRBJ1-3; D is unclear. The V and J ends lost 5 bases and 4 bases respectively, with 12 bases between them. The CDR3 is 14 amino acids. In germline, CDR1 is SGHVS, CDR2 FNYEAQ. CDR3 protein: CASSQRTGGNTIYF. The CDR3 DNA reads TGTGCCAGCAGCCAAAGGACGGGGGGAAACACCATATATTTT. The full variable domain, in which reference TRBV7-6 and TRBJ1-3 provide the parts outside the CDR3, is GAGVSQSPRYKVTKRGQDVALRCDPISGHVSLYWYRQALGQGPEFLTYFNYEAQQDKSGLPNDRFSAERPEGSISTLTIQRTEQRDSAMYRCASSQRTGGNTIYFGEGSWLTVV.

The genes are TRBV3-1 (or the pseudogene TRBV3-2) and TRBJ1-1; TRBD1 aligns across 10 bases. The CDR3 is made up of 12 amino acids. Germline V gene data show CDR1 as LGHDT and CDR2 as YNNKEL (reference sequence). The trim removed 4 bases at V and 10 bases at J, leaving 3 bases unmatched. CDR3 in amino acids: CASSLRDRGAFF. DNA for the CDR3: TGTGCCAGCAGCCTCCGGGACAGGGGAGCTTTCTTT.